This section outlines one TCR beta chain sequence together with its context. The table came from immunoSEQ multiplex PCR; TCRdb's copy has only in-frame clones and leaves some out. There are around 240,000 clones in the sample; around 80% occur only once, and about 1.4% lies in the top ten. The entry originates in a study of blood T cell repertoires in COVID-19. Study summary: COVID-19 samples from acute and convalescent phases originated in the United States, Italy and Spain. PBMCs, B-cell-depleted T cells, or T cells were the source of the cDNA or gDNA that made up the material.

The sequenced material came from peripheral blood. The receptor was isolated from a woman in her thirties or forties who had recovered from COVID-19.

The CDR3 is CASSFLGQGNYGYTF. The CDR3 nucleotides are TGCGCCAGCAGCTTCCTAGGACAGGGGAACTATGGCTACACCTTC. This rearrangement joins TRBV5-1 to TRBJ1-2; 9 bases map to TRBD1. The CDR3 runs to 15 residues. The ends lost 2 bases at V and 2 bases at J; junction bases unmatched: 4. Germline assignment: CDR1 SGHRS and CDR2 YFSETQ.